The 17 T cell receptor beta chains reported below all come from one sample, sequenced in a study of identifying expanded T cells in peripheral blood. Here immunoSEQ multiplex PCR was the method, and the copy in TCRdb shows in-frame clones only, minus some. Here the sample spans about 94,000 clones, roughly 86% being singletons. The sequencing input was blood. Receptors were obtained from a person aged 18 to 75 in good health.

This clone was seen a handful of times. The chain recombines TRBV4-1 with TRBJ2-4; D ambiguous. The germline gives CDR1 MGHRA, CDR2 YSYEKL. Trimming pared 1 base from V and 2 bases from J, leaving 6 bases between. The CDR3 runs 14 residues. CDR3 amino acids: CASSQGGSKNIQYF. The CDR3 nucleotides are TGCGCCAGCAGCCAAGGGGGATCCAAAAACATTCAGTACTTC.

The rearrangement links TRBV14 to TRBJ2-3; a weak D match, TRBD1 (6 bases). Germline CDR1 is SGHDN and CDR2 is FVKESK. V lost 0 bases and J lost 2, with 15 bases in between. The CDR3 covers 17 residues. The CDR3 is CASSQEGRGSFTDTQYF. CDR3 sequence (DNA): TGTGCCAGCAGCCAAGAAGGCAGGGGCTCGTTCACAGATACGCAGTATTTT.

The chain combines TRBV2 with TRBJ1-4; 7 nucleotides agree with TRBD1. The germline gives CDR1 SNHLY, CDR2 FYNNEI. After removal of 1 base from V and 3 bases from J, the junction contained 2 bases not matched to a gene. The CDR3 loop spans 15 amino acids. DNA for the CDR3: TGTGCCAGCAGTGAAGGACAGGGTCCTAATGAAAAACTGTTTTTT. It encodes CASSEGQGPNEKLFF.

This clone has only one observation. The genes are TRBV18 and TRBJ1-5; D unclear. The germline V gene has CDR1 KGHSH and CDR2 LQKENI. Trimming removed 0 bases at V and 2 bases at J, with 8 bases between. This CDR3 is built from 15 residues. The CDR3 coding sequence is TGTGCCAGCTCACCACCGGGCAAGGGCAATCAGCCCCAGCATTTT. Protein product: CASSPPGKGNQPQHF.

The CDR3 region has the DNA TGTGCCAGTAGACGGAGCGGGAGTACCGGGGAGCTGTTTTTT. Its translation: CASRRSGSTGELFF. The chain links TRBV19 to TRBJ2-2; 8 nucleotides align to TRBD2. The V and J ends lost 6 bases and 5 bases, in that order; junction bases with no gene match: 5. The CDR3 has 14 amino acids. The V gene's germline CDR1 is LNHDA and CDR2 SQIVND (reference sequence). Variable domain in full (rest from reference TRBV19 and TRBJ2-2): DGGITQSPKYLFRKEGQNVTLSCEQNLNHDAMYWYRQDPGQGLRLIYYSQIVNDFQKGDIAEGYSVSREKKESFPLTVTSAQKNPTAFYLCASRRSGSTGELFFGEGSRLTVL.

About this clone: Distinct nucleotide sequences in the sample also encode this CDR3. The chain combines TRBV6-1 with TRBJ1-5; D is uncertain. This CDR3 region has 13 residues. V gave up 6 bases and J gave up 2 bases, with 8 bases separating them. Looked up from germline, CDR1 is MNHNS and CDR2 is SASEGT. The CDR3, as DNA: TGTGCCAGCAGGAAGGATGGCAATCAGCCCCAGCATTTT. This sequence encodes CASRKDGNQPQHF.

This chain joins TRBV7-9 and TRBJ1-1; 8 bases line up with TRBD1. The CDR3 loop spans 14 amino acids. After removal of 5 bases from V and 5 bases from J, the junction contained 7 bases not matched to a gene. The germline CDR1 and CDR2 sequences are SEHNR and FQNEAQ (reference sequence). CDR3 coding DNA: TGTGCCAGCAGCCCAAGGACAGGGAGGACTGAAGCTTTCTTT. Translation: CASSPRTGRTEAFF.

The chain is built from TRBV2 and TRBJ1-2, with TRBD1 matching over 8 bases. Trimming cost V 6 bases and J 7 bases; bases outside gene matches: 7. The CDR3 length is 13 residues. Germline values: CDR1 SNHLY, CDR2 FYNNEI. CDR3 coding DNA: TGTGCCAGCAGCGCCGGGACAGGATCTGGCTACACCTTC. Amino acid sequence: CASSAGTGSGYTF. The complete variable domain, with remaining parts taken from reference TRBV2 and TRBJ1-2, reads EPEVTQTPSHQVTQMGQEVILRCVPISNHLYFYWYRQILGQKVEFLVSFYNNEISEKSEIFDDQFSVERPDGSNFTLKIRSTKLEDSAMYFCASSAGTGSGYTFGSGTRLTVV.

This chain joins TRBV5-1 and TRBJ1-5; no firm D call. This CDR3 has 12 residues. With 7 bases removed from V and 6 bases from J, the gap between germline ends came to 11 bases. Germline V gene lookup returns CDR1 SGHRS and CDR2 YFSETQ. The CDR3 nucleotides are TGCGCCAGCGGACCCAGCCGTCAGCCCCAGCATTTT. Encoded protein: CASGPSRQPQHF.

The chain combines TRBV27 with TRBJ1-1; D is uncertain. Germline CDR1 MNHEY, CDR2 SMNVEV (reference sequence). V was pared by 6 bases and J by 3 bases, with 14 bases between. This CDR3 region has 14 residues. CDR3 in amino acids: CASRLGRDDTEAFF. CDR3 nucleotides: TGTGCCAGCAGACTAGGACGGGATGACACTGAAGCTTTCTTT.

The CDR3 region is CASNTDIGGAFF. CDR3 DNA sequence: TGTGCCAGTAACACAGATATCGGTGGGGCTTTCTTT. The gene calls are TRBV19 and TRBJ1-1; D is undetermined. Germline lookup yields CDR1 LNHDA and CDR2 SQIVND (reference sequence). V was cut by 7 bases and J by 11 bases, with 17 bases left in between. This CDR3 is built from 12 residues.

The genes are TRBV5-1 and TRBJ2-7, with D perhaps TRBD2 (6 bases). V shed 3 bases and J shed 4 bases, with 8 bases lying between them. Looked up from germline, CDR1 is SGHRS and CDR2 is YFSETQ. The CDR3 runs to 12 residues. CDR3 protein: CASSSEGYEQYF. DNA of the CDR3: TGCGCCAGCAGCTCGGAGGGGTACGAGCAGTACTTC. Full variable domain (outside the CDR3, taken from reference TRBV5-1 and TRBJ2-7): KAGVTQTPRYLIKTRGQQVTLSCSPISGHRSVSWYQQTPGQGLQFLFEYFSETQRNKGNFPGRFSGRQFSNSRSEMNVSTLELGDSALYLCASSSEGYEQYFGPGTRLTVT.

The chain uses TRBV30 and TRBJ2-5; TRBD2 might be the D (6 bases). Trimming cost V 3 bases and J 4 bases, with 12 bases left between them. The CDR3 consists of 13 residues. Germline V CDR1 and CDR2: GTSNPN, SVGIG (reference sequence). The CDR3 DNA reads as TGTGCCTGGAGCCCTCAGGGAGGAGAGACCCAGTACTTC. This gives the protein CAWSPQGGETQYF. Full variable domain (missing parts from reference TRBV30 and TRBJ2-5): SQTIHQWPATLVQPVGSPLSLECTVEGTSNPNLYWYRQAAGRGLQLLFYSVGIGQISSEVPQNLSASRPQDRQFILSSKKLLLSDSGFYLCAWSPQGGETQYFGPGTRLLVL.

The gene calls are TRBV11-3 and TRBJ2-7; D remains unclear. CDR3 length equals 14 residues. The V end lost 5 bases, the J end lost 2 bases, and 13 bases lay between the germline ends. Germline CDR1 reads SGHNT; CDR2 reads YENEEA. The CDR3 sequence: CASSPPGAPYEQYF. DNA for the CDR3: TGTGCCAGCAGCCCCCCCGGAGCCCCCTACGAGCAGTACTTC. Filled out from reference TRBV11-3 and TRBJ2-7, the complete variable domain reads EAGVVQSPRYKIIEKKQPVAFWCNPISGHNTLYWYLQNLGQGPELLIRYENEEAVDDSQLPKDRFSAERLKGVDSTLKIQPAELGDSAVYLCASSPPGAPYEQYFGPGTRLTVT.

The genes are TRBV4-3 and TRBJ2-1; D is ambiguous. This CDR3 has 15 residues. CDR1 is LGHNA and CDR2 is YSLEER in the germline V gene. V was clipped by 1 base and J by 2 bases, with 9 bases between them. CDR3 protein: CASSQGQATYNEQFF. In nucleotides, the CDR3 is TGCGCCAGCAGCCAAGGCCAGGCAACCTACAATGAGCAGTTCTTC.

The V call is TRBV5-6, the J call TRBJ2-5, with 8 bases matching TRBD1. After removal of 3 bases from V and 6 bases from J, the junction contained 7 bases not matched to a gene. Germline V gene data show CDR1 as SGHDT and CDR2 as YYEEEE. This CDR3 comprises 14 residues. CDR3 coding DNA: TGTGCCAGCAGCTCCCGGACAGGGCTAAAGACCCAGTACTTC. Its translation: CASSSRTGLKTQYF.

The chain joins TRBV29-1 to TRBJ1-4; D is undetermined. The CDR3 is 11 residues long. Germline V gives CDR1 SQVTM, CDR2 ANQGSEA. V was trimmed by 4 bases and J by 7 bases, leaving 7 bases between them. The CDR3 loop reads CSVGEGEKLFF. The CDR3 bases are TGCAGCGTTGGGGAGGGTGAAAAACTGTTTTTT. Full variable domain (rest looked up from reference TRBV29-1 and TRBJ1-4): SAVISQKPSRDICQRGTSLTIQCQVDSQVTMMFWYRQQPGQSLTLIATANQGSEATYESGFVIDKFPISRPNLTFSTLTVSNMSPEDSSIYLCSVGEGEKLFFGSGTQLSVL.